A selection of T cell receptor beta chains follows, all from one sample in a study of OX40 agonist ivuxolimab in advanced cancers. Here immunoSEQ multiplex PCR was the method, and the copy in TCRdb shows in-frame clones only, minus some. The sample contains 50,000 to 85,000 clones, about 90% of which appear only once. Specimen: CD4+ or CD8+ T cells sorted from blood, collected in a trial of the OX40 agonist ivuxolimab. Source of these receptors: an adult with an advanced solid tumor such as melanoma, head and neck, liver or kidney cancer. CDR3s leave out the opening cysteine and the closing phenylalanine or tryptophan. Each record gives: V gene, CDR3 length, CDR3 protein.

TRBV18 11 ASSPPLYEKLF
TRBV19 11 ASGTLGPYGYT
TRBV5-8 13 ASGGQTNIQETQY
TRBV5-1 12 ASSLGLGDYEQF
TRBV25-1 12 ASSGHRGNQPQH
TRBV27 13 ASSLLGGSDYEQY
TRBV5-1 9 ASSGVYGYT
TRBV28 12 ASHSTGPRYEQY
TRBV4-1 12 ASSQAGNTGELF
TRBV7-2 13 ASSLKGQGLNEQF
TRBV12-5 12 ASGDGSSTDTQY
TRBV5-4 12 ASSLAGLGNTIY
TRBV6-5 13 ASSYWRGYFYEQY
TRBV14 13 ASSPWRTSTDTQY
TRBV7-9 13 ASSLKGEVSYEQY
TRBV28 11 ASSDSRSYEQY
TRBV6-5 14 ASSYSLQSSNYGYT
TRBV2 12 ASSEGRGGTEAF
TRBV27 10 ASGVAGYQEF
TRBV11-2 13 ASSLGTGVTYEQY
TRBV6-1 13 ASSETAGSPSEQY
TRBV27 14 ASSSSGTVGTDTQY
TRBV18 14 ASSPGIFTVTDTQY
TRBV5-1 9 ASGEGETQY
TRBV28 16 ASSLSGGFGYSNQPQH
TRBV28 11 ASTLDRNYGYT
TRBV28 11 ASSLDSNQPQH
TRBV28 10 ASSLYRSEAF
TRBV11-1 11 ASSLQESYEQY
TRBV6-5 10 ASSSGPQPQH
TRBV6-5 11 ASSLTGGNIQY
TRBV7-9 15 ASSSSGGGSYQETQY
TRBV28 11 ASSLGRNYEQY
TRBV2 13 ASTRQGSEAGELF
TRBV30 13 ASKGGAVKYNEQF
TRBV29-1 10 SVEDLSYEQY
TRBV18 12 ASSPPERLGGYT
TRBV6-1 13 ATEEGPPGGSPLH
TRBV25-1 15 ASSEFTRIAQNTEAF
TRBV18 10 ASSRDVMGQF